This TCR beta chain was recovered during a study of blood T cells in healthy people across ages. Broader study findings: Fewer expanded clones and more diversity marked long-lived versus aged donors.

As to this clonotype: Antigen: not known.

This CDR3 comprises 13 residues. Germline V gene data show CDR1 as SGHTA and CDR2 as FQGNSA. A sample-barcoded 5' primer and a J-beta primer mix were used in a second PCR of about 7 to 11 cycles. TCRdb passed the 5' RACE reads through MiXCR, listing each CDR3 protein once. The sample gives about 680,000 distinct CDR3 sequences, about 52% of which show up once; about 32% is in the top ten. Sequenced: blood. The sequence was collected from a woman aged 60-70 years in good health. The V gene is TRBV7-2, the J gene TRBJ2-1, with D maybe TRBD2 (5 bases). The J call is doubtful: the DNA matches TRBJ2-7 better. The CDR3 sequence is CASKERPYNEQYF. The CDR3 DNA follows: TGTGCCAGCAAAGAGCGGCCCTACAATGAGCAGTACTTC.